This TCR beta chain is drawn from a study of vaccination and CD4 T cells after COVID-19 (dated by TCRdb to between 2020 and 2023). In the study overall: Every convalescent patient had a positive nasal swab PCR test for SARS-CoV-2, with mild disease in about 9 patients and severe disease in one. In the convalescent cohort there were six males and four females, among whom were two Hispanic individuals, seven Caucasians, two Asians and one multiracial person. Each participant got two doses of either the Pfizer-BioNTech BNT162b2 vaccine (n=8) or the Moderna mRNA-1273 vaccine (n=2). Post-COVID blood samples were collected from convalescent patients a median of roughly 100 days after diagnosis, with a range of roughly 35 to 180 days. The time from the second vaccine dose to post-vaccine blood sampling had a median of roughly 70 days and ranged from 14 to 241 days. Overlapping spike peptide pools from SARS-CoV-2 and from the common cold coronaviruses HCoV-NL63, HCoV-OC43 and HCoV-229E were used as culture stimuli. Control cultures received a CEFX viral epitope pool as the positive control, an HIV-1 Nef peptide pool as the negative control, or no peptide. In over 8 COVID-19 convalescent patients and several infection-naive healthy vaccine recipients, researchers compared the spike-specific CD4+ TCR repertoire from before mRNA vaccination with the repertoire from after. Broader findings and caveats from the paper: Of the vaccine-specific clones found in convalescent patients, nearly all (304 of 307) were mono-reactive for SARS-CoV-2 spike instead of being cross-reactive with common cold coronaviruses. Among convalescent patients, a median approximately 88% of the SARS-CoV-2-reactive clones seen after vaccination appeared only after vaccination, which suggests priming specific to the vaccine. The median number of SARS-CoV-2-reactive clonotypes rose from about 23 after infection to 38 after vaccination, but the change was not significant. Relatively few convalescent patients were included in the study, and early timepoints after natural infection were not analyzed.

As for this clonotype: Which antigen it targets is not known. No base quality information exists; no much larger clone differs at one position.

Receptor amplification or capture employed PCR. TCR sequencing of DNA from cultured CD4+ T cells used the Oncomine TCR Beta short-read assay at the Johns Hopkins FTIC core. The QIAamp micro DNA kit was used to extract genomic DNA from the cultured CD4+ T cells. The Oncomine TCR Beta libraries from cultured CD4+ T cells were pooled using unique dual indexes and then sequenced on an Illumina iSeq 100. In the original analysis: Non-productive sequences were removed, and CDR3s not starting with C, not ending with F or W, or shorter than 7 amino acids were discarded. Antigen-specific clonotypes were identified using the MANAFEST web application through comparison of peptide-stimulated wells with reference and other culture wells. To be called positive, a clone needed an FDR below 0.05, an odds ratio above 5, and a productive frequency above 0.1% in at least two of three replicate wells. A clonotype was classed as cross-reactive if the clonotype showed significant expansion both in SARS-CoV-2 spike wells and in at least one common cold coronavirus spike condition. Levenshtein distances (stringdist) and unrooted phylogenetic trees (ape) in R version 3.6.1 were used to assess CDR3 homology. Through fastp at Q25 and MiXCR, TCRdb rebuilt clones from the public reads, retaining in-frame beta chains. Rows are combined by CDR3 protein, so each entry shows the most common genes and DNA. It is TCRdb's table, rather than the study itself, that gives the V and J calls and clone size. The sample includes 9,000 to 15,000 distinct CDR3 sequences, with 61% observed a single time. 8% to 9.5% of the sample comes from the top ten.

The treatment or condition label here, explained by the study, means: roughly 10-day PBMC culture with coronavirus spike peptide pools or control peptides (ViraFEST assay). The ViraFEST assay, used in the study, expanded antigen-specific T cells with peptide pools and then identified the expanded clonotypes through TCR sequencing. Positive SARS-CoV-2 PCR tests in the convalescent patients dated from March to December 2020, before Alpha, Beta and Delta variants emerged in the United States. Each well held approximately 2 million PBMCs cultured in IMDM containing about 5% human AB serum and about 10 IU/ml IL-2, with about 9.4 ug/ml peptide pools added. Half of the culture medium was replaced with fresh IL-2-containing medium on days 3 and 7. CD4+ T cells were isolated after 10 days of culture through negative selection using the EasySep CD4+ T cell isolation kit. Ficoll-Paque Plus gradient centrifugation was used to isolate PBMCs from whole blood, and the isolated PBMCs were then either used fresh or cryopreserved at -140C. Triplicate wells were generally used for each culture condition.

This sequence originates from a human donor who had recovered from COVID-19. Sequencing was performed on CD4+ T cells from blood, cultured in vitro.

The CDR3 protein sequence reads: CASSPVGGSSYEQYF. The nucleotide sequence reads as follows: TGTGCCAGCTCACCAGTTGGGGGCAGCTCCTACGAGCAGTACTTC. The rearranged segments are TRBV18 and TRBJ2-7; TRBD1 is a possible D gene, resting on 6 matching bases. The germline V gene provides CDR1 KGHSH and CDR2 LQKENI. The CDR3 goes from the cysteine to the phenylalanine over 15 residues. This entry keeps only the CDR3 DNA: 45 bases, framed from base 1. V lost 2 bases and J lost 0 bases; the stretch between them is 11 bases long. Extended through the reference TRBV18 and TRBJ2-7 proteins, this CDR3 yields the full variable domain: NAGVMQNPRHLVRRRGQEARLRCSPMKGHSHVYWYRQLPEEGLKFMVYLQKENIIDESGMPKERFSAEFPKEGPSILRIQQVVRGDSAAYFCASSPVGGSSYEQYFGPGTRLTVT.